The 23 T cell receptor beta chains below were found in one sample sequenced in a study of PD-L1 blockade in urothelial cancer. Repertoires were generated with immunoSEQ multiplex PCR, while TCRdb's copy carries only in-frame clones and drops some. The repertoire holds some 100,000 clones, with roughly nine tenths as singletons. Sequenced material: PBMCs, taken around atezolizumab (anti-PD-L1) treatment. Receptors originate from a woman of 80 years or more with urothelial cancer.

The chain has TRBV5-4 and TRBJ1-3, with D unresolved. Germline loops: CDR1 SGHNT, CDR2 YYREEE (reference sequence). The CDR3 runs 19 residues. The V and J ends lost 0 bases and 4 bases respectively, with 23 bases between them. The CDR3 spells CASSLEGSSRGARGNTIYF. CDR3 in DNA: TGTGCCAGCAGCTTGGAAGGTAGTAGTCGAGGAGCAAGAGGAAACACCATATATTTT.

The V and J genes are TRBV6-6 and TRBJ1-2; tentative D call: TRBD1 (5 bases). Per the germline V gene, CDR1 is MNHNY and CDR2 is SVGAGI (reference sequence). This CDR3 comprises 13 residues. V gave up 6 bases and J gave up 3 bases, with 11 bases separating them. As DNA, the CDR3 is TGTGCCAGCAGCCCTGGCAGGGACTATGGCTACACCTTC. It is translated as CASSPGRDYGYTF.

This clone was detected once. The chain uses TRBV28 and TRBJ1-5, with D uncertain. CDR3 length: 14 amino acids. V lost 6 bases and J lost 4, with 13 bases in between. Germline CDR1 reads MDHEN; CDR2 reads SYDVKM. The CDR3 nucleotides read TGTGCCAGCAGCCTCCGGGGTTGGAATCAGCCCCAGCATTTT. Translating gives CASSLRGWNQPQHF.

The V call is TRBV5-6, the J call TRBJ1-1; 7 bases map to TRBD1. Germline V gene lookup returns CDR1 SGHDT and CDR2 YYEEEE. With 4 bases clipped from V and 1 base from J, the junction kept 10 bases outside the gene matches. The CDR3 consists of 16 residues. The CDR3 sequence: CASSQQTGTANTEAFF. CDR3 DNA: TGTGCCAGCAGCCAACAGACCGGGACAGCGAACACTGAAGCTTTCTTT.

This chain links TRBV9 with TRBJ2-7, with 7 bases aligning to TRBD2. CDR3 length: 16 residues. V trimming: 4 bases; J trimming: 0 bases; junction bases outside the gene matches: 10. Germline V lookup: CDR1 SGDLS, CDR2 YYNGEE. The CDR3 loop reads CASSPHGLADSYEQYF. DNA of the CDR3: TGTGCCAGCAGCCCCCATGGGCTAGCGGACTCCTACGAGCAGTACTTC.

CDR3 in DNA: TGTGCCAGCAGCTTGGTGCTAGGCCACGAGCAGTACTTC. Its protein is CASSLVLGHEQYF. V and J are TRBV5-5 and TRBJ2-7; D ambiguous. From germline, CDR1 is SGHKS and CDR2 YYEKEE (reference sequence). The CDR3 spans 13 residues. The germline V and J ends were trimmed by 0 bases and 5 bases, with 9 bases remaining between them.

V usage is TRBV9 and J usage is TRBJ2-2; TRBD2 matches at 7 bases. V shed 0 bases and J 5 bases; nucleotides not matched to a gene: 13. Germline-derived CDR1 and CDR2 are SGDLS and YYNGEE. The CDR3 extends over 18 amino acids. As DNA, the CDR3 is TGTGCCAGCAGCGTAGTTCCAGCGGGATGGTCGGAGACCGGGGAGCTGTTTTTT. Translating gives CASSVVPAGWSETGELFF.

This clone was detected only once. The chain employs TRBV19 and TRBJ2-7; a weak D match, TRBD1 (5 bases). With 3 bases removed from V and 2 bases from J, the gap between germline ends came to 11 bases. This CDR3 is 14 amino acids long. CDR1 and CDR2 (germline): LNHDA, SQIVND (reference sequence). CDR3 coding DNA: TGTGCCAGTAGTATCCCAGGGATTACCTACGAGCAGTACTTC. Its translation: CASSIPGITYEQYF.

The chain recombines TRBV5-1 with TRBJ2-1; 14 nucleotides line up with TRBD2. V was clipped by 3 bases and J by 2 bases; unmatched bases: 7. The CDR3 sequence is 18 residues long. Germline CDR1 and CDR2: SGHRS and YFSETQ. CDR3 DNA: TGCGCCAGCAGCTCCGGGACTAGCGGGAGAAACACCTACAATGAGCAGTTCTTC. Translated: CASSSGTSGRNTYNEQFF.

The chain carries TRBV7-3 and TRBJ2-5; D perhaps matches TRBD2 (6 bases). The V gene lost 5 bases and the J gene lost 2 bases, with 15 bases spanning the gap. The CDR3 runs 15 residues. Germline V lookup: CDR1 SGHTA, CDR2 FQGTGA. The DNA of the CDR3 is TGTGCCAGCAGCAACCGGACTACCCCTCAAGAGACCCAGTACTTC. Residues: CASSNRTTPQETQYF.

Here the CDR3 DNA reads TGTGCCAGCAGTTTAAGTAGGGGGAACACTGAAGCTTTCTTT. Protein product: CASSLSRGNTEAFF. The rearrangement links TRBV27 to TRBJ1-1; weak D call: TRBD1 (5 bases). Trimming took off 2 bases at V and 1 base at J, with 8 bases between the two ends. The V gene's germline CDR1 is MNHEY and CDR2 SMNVEV (reference sequence). The CDR3 extends over 14 amino acids.

V usage is TRBV5-1 and J usage is TRBJ2-1, with TRBD2 identical over 8 bases. CDR3 length: 14 residues. The germline V gene has CDR1 SGHRS and CDR2 YFSETQ. V lost 3 bases and J lost 10; bases outside the gene matches: 9. DNA of the CDR3: TGCGCCAGCAGCTATGAAGCGGGAGTGTCGGAGCAGTTCTTC. Translation gives CASSYEAGVSEQFF.

The chain combines TRBV5-6 with TRBJ1-1; 9 bases are a match to TRBD1. The CDR3 runs 15 residues. The V and J ends lost 4 bases and 0 bases, in that order; junction bases with no gene match: 4. Germline CDR1 reads SGHDT; CDR2 reads YYEEEE. The CDR3 region is CASSGTGFMNTEAFF. CDR3 in DNA: TGTGCCAGCAGCGGGACAGGGTTCATGAACACTGAAGCTTTCTTT.

This sequence joins TRBV5-1 and TRBJ2-5, with D possibly TRBD2 on 6 matching bases. The CDR3 covers 13 residues. V was trimmed by 4 bases and J by 5 bases, leaving 12 bases between them. Germline loops: CDR1 SGHRS, CDR2 YFSETQ. In nucleotides, the CDR3 is TGCGCCAGCAGCGTCGGGAGTCTGGAGACCCAGTACTTC. It encodes CASSVGSLETQYF.

The table lists this clone with a count of one. The chain carries TRBV10-2 and TRBJ1-2; 7 bases fit TRBD1. Germline values: CDR1 WSHSY, CDR2 SAAADI. The CDR3 sequence is 13 residues long. Unmatched junction bases numbered 0, after V lost 2 bases and J lost 3 bases. CDR3 nucleotides: TGCGCCAGCAGTGAGCAGGGGGACTATGGCTACACCTTC. Protein: CASSEQGDYGYTF.

The chain recombines TRBV10-3 with TRBJ2-7, with TRBD2 as a possible D gene (6 bases). The germline V gene encodes CDR1 ENHRY and CDR2 SYGVKD. CDR3 length: 14 amino acids. V lost 4 bases to trimming and J lost 0 bases, with 10 bases between them. CDR3 loop: CAISGLESSYEQYF. The CDR3 DNA is TGTGCCATCAGTGGACTAGAGAGCTCCTACGAGCAGTACTTC.

This clone was seen a single time. The rearrangement joins TRBV7-3 to TRBJ2-7; TRBD1 matches 8 bases. This CDR3 region has 15 residues. Germline V gene data show CDR1 as SGHTA and CDR2 as FQGTGA. The V gene end was trimmed by 2 bases and the J gene end by 6 bases; junction bases not matched to a gene: 9. The CDR3 here is CASSLGQGTAGEQYF. Here the CDR3 DNA reads TGTGCCAGCAGCTTAGGACAGGGAACGGCTGGCGAGCAGTACTTC.

This rearrangement joins TRBV30 to TRBJ2-7; 7 bases fit TRBD2. The length of the CDR3 is 15 residues. Germline-derived CDR1 and CDR2 are GTSNPN and SVGIG (reference sequence). V shed 3 bases and J 3 bases; nucleotides not matched to a gene: 11. CDR3 protein: CAWSPWGGEDYEQYF. The CDR3 nucleotides read TGTGCCTGGAGCCCCTGGGGAGGGGAGGACTACGAGCAGTACTTC.

The rearrangement uses TRBV10-1 and TRBJ2-7, with D possibly matching TRBD2 (6 bases). The CDR3 runs to 15 residues. V gave up 4 bases and J gave up 0 bases, with 13 bases separating them. Germline V gene data show CDR1 as WNHNN and CDR2 as SYGVQD (reference sequence). The CDR3 here is CASSGGVHSSYEQYF. The CDR3 DNA follows: TGCGCCAGCAGTGGGGGGGTCCACAGCTCCTACGAGCAGTACTTC.

V is TRBV7-3 and J is TRBJ2-5; 10 bases are shared with TRBD2. Germline-derived CDR1 and CDR2 are SGHTA and FQGTGA. V lost 1 base to trimming and J lost 5 bases; unmatched junction nucleotides: 13. This CDR3 has 18 amino acids. CDR3 region: CASSLIVVASGRGETQYF. CDR3 DNA: TGTGCCAGCAGCTTAATTGTCGTGGCTAGCGGGAGAGGGGAGACCCAGTACTTC.

The chain is built from TRBV2 and TRBJ2-7; tentative D call: TRBD2 (5 bases). V was cut by 4 bases and J by 2 bases, with 9 bases left in between. The germline CDR1 and CDR2 sequences are SNHLY and FYNNEI. CDR3 length: 13 amino acids. CDR3: CASSGTGAYEQYF. The CDR3 DNA reads TGTGCCAGCAGTGGGACCGGGGCCTACGAGCAGTACTTC.

The chain has TRBV7-3 and TRBJ2-2; D possibly corresponds to TRBD2 (6 bases). The germline V gene encodes CDR1 SGHTA and CDR2 FQGTGA. This CDR3 comprises 13 residues. V gave up 2 bases and J gave up 6 bases, with 7 bases separating them. CDR3 in amino acids: CASSLGGSGELFF. CDR3 DNA: TGTGCCAGCAGCTTAGGGGGGTCCGGGGAGCTGTTTTTT.

The chain uses TRBV28 and TRBJ2-5; 10 bases agree with TRBD2. The germline V gene has CDR1 MDHEN and CDR2 SYDVKM. J was trimmed by 5 bases and V by 5 bases; bases with no gene match: 17. The CDR3 is made up of 18 amino acids. The CDR3 is CASSLGALAGQGRETQYF. CDR3 sequence (DNA): TGTGCCAGCAGTCTTGGTGCACTAGCGGGGCAAGGACGGGAGACCCAGTACTTC. The variable domain in full, completed from reference TRBV28 and TRBJ2-5, reads DVKVTQSSRYLVKRTGEKVFLECVQDMDHENMFWYRQDPGLGLRLIYFSYDVKMKEKGDIPEGYSVSREKKERFSLILESASTNQTSMYLCASSLGALAGQGRETQYFGPGTRLLVL.